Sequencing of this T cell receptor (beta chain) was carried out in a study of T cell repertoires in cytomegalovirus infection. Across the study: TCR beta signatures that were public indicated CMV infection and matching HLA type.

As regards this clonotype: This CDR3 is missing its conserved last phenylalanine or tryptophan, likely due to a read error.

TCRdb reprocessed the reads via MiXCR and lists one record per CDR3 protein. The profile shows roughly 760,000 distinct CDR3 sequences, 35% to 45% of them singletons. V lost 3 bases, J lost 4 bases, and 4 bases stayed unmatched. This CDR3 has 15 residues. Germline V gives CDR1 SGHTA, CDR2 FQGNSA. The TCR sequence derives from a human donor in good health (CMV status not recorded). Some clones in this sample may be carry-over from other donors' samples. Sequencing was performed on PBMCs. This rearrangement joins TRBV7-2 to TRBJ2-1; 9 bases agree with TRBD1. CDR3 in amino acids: CASSFGTGKYNEQFL. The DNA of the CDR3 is TGTGCCAGCAGCTTCGGGACAGGGAAGTACAATGAGCAGTTCTTA.